Given below is one TCR beta chain in context. The data were obtained in a study of T cell changes during pregnancy in multiple sclerosis. Here immunoSEQ multiplex PCR was the method, and the copy in TCRdb shows in-frame clones only, minus some. The sample yields about 93,000 clones, around 92% seen once. Germline V lookup: CDR1 GTSNPN, CDR2 SVGIG (reference sequence). V lost 2 bases to trimming and J lost 13 bases; unmatched junction nucleotides: 8. This CDR3 contains 13 residues. The sequence came from a female donor with multiple sclerosis, enrolled in a pregnancy study. The rearrangement joins TRBV30 to TRBJ1-6; 7 bases match TRBD1. The material sequenced was peripheral blood, taken after pregnancy. CDR3 residues: CAWSLQGSTPLHF. The CDR3 DNA reads as TGTGCCTGGAGTTTACAGGGGTCCACCCCCCTCCACTTT.